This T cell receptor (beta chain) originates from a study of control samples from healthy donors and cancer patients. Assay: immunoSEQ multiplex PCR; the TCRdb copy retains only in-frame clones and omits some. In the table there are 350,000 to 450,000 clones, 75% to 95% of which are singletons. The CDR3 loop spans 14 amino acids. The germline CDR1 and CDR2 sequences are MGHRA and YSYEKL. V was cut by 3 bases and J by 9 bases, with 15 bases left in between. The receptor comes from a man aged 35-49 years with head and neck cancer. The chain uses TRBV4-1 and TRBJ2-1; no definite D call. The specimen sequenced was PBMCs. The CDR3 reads CASSHEPGRAEQFF. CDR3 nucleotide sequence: TGCGCCAGCAGCCATGAGCCCGGCCGAGCTGAGCAGTTCTTC.